One sample yielded the 22 T cell receptor beta chains listed below, sequenced in a study of T cell responses to AZD1222 COVID-19 vaccine. Produced via immunoSEQ multiplex PCR; TCRdb's table is partial and in-frame only. This repertoire shows about 130,000 clones, approximately 90% found once; its top ten account for 1.5% to 2%. The sample here was peripheral blood, taken on day 0 of AZD1222 vaccination. The receptors here all came from an adult in good health.

V and J are TRBV6-5 and TRBJ1-2; possible D gene TRBD1, 5 bases. Germline V CDR1 and CDR2: MNHEY, SVGAGI. The CDR3 has 15 residues. The germline V and J ends were trimmed by 11 bases and 5 bases, with 24 bases remaining between them. The CDR3 region has the DNA TGTGCCGGGGGGGGTTTAGATGGAGGATCGTATGGCTACACCTTC. Amino acid sequence: CAGGGLDGGSYGYTF.

This sequence joins TRBV6-2 or TRBV6-3 and TRBJ1-4; D unresolved. Trimming left V 5 bases short and J 10 bases short, with 17 bases between. The CDR3 is 14 amino acids. The germline V gene encodes CDR1 MNHEY and CDR2 SVGEGT. The CDR3 spells CASSDEGRMVKLFF. The DNA of the CDR3 is TGTGCCAGCAGTGATGAGGGTCGAATGGTAAAACTGTTTTTT.

This chain connects TRBV14 to TRBJ2-5, with TRBD1 matching over 8 bases. From germline, CDR1 is SGHDN and CDR2 FVKESK. This CDR3 comprises 16 residues. Losses at the gene ends were 6 bases for V and 0 bases for J; bases not matched to a gene: 9. CDR3 bases: TGTGCCAGCAGGCGTGCAGGGGGCGCTGACCAAGAGACCCAGTACTTC. Translated: CASRRAGGADQETQYF.

The V gene is TRBV29-1, the J gene TRBJ1-1; D gene unclear. V was pared by 6 bases and J by 3 bases, with 8 bases between. Germline CDR1 SQVTM, CDR2 ANQGSEA. CDR3 length equals 11 residues. CDR3 residues: CSVDSYTEAFF. DNA of the CDR3: TGCAGCGTGGACTCCTACACTGAAGCTTTCTTT.

The rearrangement joins TRBV5-4 to TRBJ1-2, with unresolved D. The germline gives CDR1 SGHNT, CDR2 YYREEE (reference sequence). The CDR3 runs to 14 residues. Trimming pared 1 base from V and 2 bases from J, leaving 9 bases between. CDR3 protein: CASSLSRQNYGYTF. As DNA, the CDR3 is TGTGCCAGCAGCTTGAGTCGTCAGAACTATGGCTACACCTTC.

The chain couples TRBV3-1 (or the pseudogene TRBV3-2) to TRBJ2-5; D ambiguous. Germline-derived CDR1 and CDR2 are LGHDT and YNNKEL (reference sequence). Trimming pared 2 bases from V and 3 bases from J, leaving 16 bases between. This CDR3 is built from 16 residues. The CDR3 region has the DNA TGTGCCAGCAGCCAACGGCGTCAGCTCGACAAAGAGACCCAGTACTTC. Amino acid sequence: CASSQRRQLDKETQYF.

This clone was recorded only once. The V and J genes are TRBV6-5 and TRBJ1-2; 7 bases map to TRBD1. Unmatched junction bases numbered 8, after V lost 0 bases and J lost 7 bases. From germline, CDR1 is MNHEY and CDR2 SVGAGI. This CDR3 has 15 residues. Here the CDR3 DNA reads TGTGCCAGCAGTTACTCGGACAGGATGGCCATTGGCTACACCTTC. Encoded protein: CASSYSDRMAIGYTF.

The table lists this clone with a count of one. This chain connects TRBV6-2 or TRBV6-3 to TRBJ1-1; maybe TRBD1 (5 bases). The V gene's germline CDR1 is MNHEY and CDR2 SVGEGT. V was cut by 2 bases and J by 3 bases, with 16 bases left in between. The length of the CDR3 is 16 residues. This CDR3 is CASSYGGGGKDTEAFF. The CDR3 nucleotides read TGTGCCAGCAGTTACGGGGGGGGAGGTAAGGACACTGAAGCTTTCTTT.

The chain joins TRBV9 to TRBJ1-1; D possibly corresponds to TRBD1 (5 bases). The CDR3 covers 15 residues. Trimming cost V 0 bases and J 0 bases, with 9 bases left between them. Germline lookup yields CDR1 SGDLS and CDR2 YYNGEE. The CDR3 DNA reads as TGTGCCAGCAGCGTAGAGGGGACGGTGAACACTGAAGCTTTCTTT. Translation: CASSVEGTVNTEAFF.

The chain's CDR3 is CASSRQGKNTGELFF. DNA for the CDR3: TGTGCCAGCAGTCGACAGGGGAAGAACACCGGGGAGCTGTTTTTT. The rearrangement links TRBV28 to TRBJ2-2; 8 bases match TRBD1. V shed 5 bases and J 1 base; nucleotides not matched to a gene: 3. The CDR3 contains 15 residues. Germline V lookup: CDR1 MDHEN, CDR2 SYDVKM. The full variable domain, completed using reference TRBV28 and TRBJ2-2, is DVKVTQSSRYLVKRTGEKVFLECVQDMDHENMFWYRQDPGLGLRLIYFSYDVKMKEKGDIPEGYSVSREKKERFSLILESASTNQTSMYLCASSRQGKNTGELFFGEGSRLTVL.

CDR3 loop: CASSIPTGAGNTIYF. The CDR3 bases are TGTGCCAGTAGTATACCTACAGGGGCCGGAAACACCATATATTTT. The chain carries TRBV19 and TRBJ1-3, with 7 bases aligning to TRBD1. Trimming took 2 bases from V and 4 from J; bases not matched to a gene: 5. Germline CDR1 is LNHDA and CDR2 is SQIVND (reference sequence). CDR3 length: 15 residues.

The chain carries TRBV20-1 and TRBJ1-5, with 8 nucleotides matching TRBD1. V gave up 6 bases and J gave up 3 bases; unmatched junction bases: 10. CDR1 and CDR2 (germline): DFQATT, SNEGSKA (reference sequence). The CDR3 runs 15 residues. The CDR3 region has the DNA TGCAGTGCCAGTCCCGGGACAGGAGTCAATCAGCCCCAGCATTTT. Amino acid sequence: CSASPGTGVNQPQHF.

V is TRBV27 and J is TRBJ1-6; D might be TRBD1 (6 bases). The V end was cut by 7 bases, the J end by 9 bases, with 25 bases between. CDR1 MNHEY and CDR2 SMNVEV come from the germline V gene (reference sequence). CDR3 length: 17 residues. The CDR3 DNA sequence: TGTGCCAGCACCTCTGGGGGGCGCCTGTCCCGGAGTTCACCCCTCCACTTT. Encoded protein: CASTSGGRLSRSSPLHF.

A few counts support this clone. The chain employs TRBV7-2 and TRBJ1-5, with D maybe TRBD1 (6 bases). Trimming took 2 bases from V and 6 from J, leaving 14 bases between them. The CDR3 has 15 residues. CDR1 and CDR2 (germline): SGHTA, FQGNSA. In DNA, the CDR3 is TGTGCCAGCAGCTTATCAGGGTCAGGGGCTCAGCCCCAGCATTTT. Translated, it gives CASSLSGSGAQPQHF.

The J gene is TRBJ2-1, the V gene TRBV9; possibly TRBD2 for D (6 bases). Germline V gene data show CDR1 as SGDLS and CDR2 as YYNGEE. The CDR3 sequence is 13 residues long. With 4 bases removed from V and 8 bases from J, the gap between germline ends came to 13 bases. CDR3 protein: CASSQAGGDEQFF. The CDR3 coding sequence is TGTGCCAGCAGCCAAGCAGGCGGGGATGAGCAGTTCTTC.

The J gene is TRBJ2-5, the V gene TRBV24-1; a possible D gene is TRBD2 (6 bases). The CDR3 is 15 residues long. V lost 5 bases and J lost 2, with 14 bases in between. From germline, CDR1 is KGHDR and CDR2 SFDVKD. The CDR3 protein is CATSAPGVKQETQYF. The DNA for the CDR3 is TGTGCCACCAGTGCCCCGGGGGTGAAACAAGAGACCCAGTACTTC.

The chain uses TRBV7-9 and TRBJ1-2, with a weak D call TRBD1 (5 bases). Trimming removed 4 bases at V and 2 bases at J, with 11 bases between. This CDR3 comprises 14 residues. The V gene's germline CDR1 is SEHNR and CDR2 FQNEAQ (reference sequence). CDR3 in DNA: TGTGCCAGCAGCTCGGCCGACAGAAACTATGGCTACACCTTC. Encoded protein: CASSSADRNYGYTF.

This chain uses TRBV9 with TRBJ1-2; no definite D call. V was trimmed by 7 bases and J by 2 bases, leaving 18 bases between them. CDR3 length: 15 residues. Per germline, CDR1 SGDLS and CDR2 YYNGEE. CDR3 nucleotides: TGTGCCAGCTCTCTAGAGGTAGGGAAGAACTATGGCTACACCTTC. It codes for CASSLEVGKNYGYTF.

This clone was counted a few times. The rearrangement uses TRBV7-9 and TRBJ2-2; no definite D call. Germline V gene data show CDR1 as SEHNR and CDR2 as FQNEAQ (reference sequence). Trimming pared 2 bases from V and 8 bases from J, leaving 12 bases between. This CDR3 has 14 residues. The CDR3, as DNA: TGTGCCAGCAGCTTACAGACCAATAGGGGGGAGCTGTTTTTT. Translation: CASSLQTNRGELFF.

The rearrangement links TRBV24-1 to TRBJ2-3; D may be TRBD1 (6 bases). Deletions cut 4 bases from V and 2 bases from J, with 12 bases between. The CDR3 is made up of 15 amino acids. Germline CDR1 KGHDR, CDR2 SFDVKD. The CDR3 DNA is TGTGCCACCAGTGAACCTCGGGACATCACAGATACGCAGTATTTT. It is translated as CATSEPRDITDTQYF.

In its sample, this clone was seen once. The chain uses TRBV9 and TRBJ1-6; D is ambiguous. The germline CDR1 and CDR2 sequences are SGDLS and YYNGEE. This CDR3 contains 14 residues. The germline V and J ends were trimmed by 2 bases and 9 bases, with 12 bases remaining between them. The CDR3 bases are TGTGCCAGCAGCGTCAGCGGGGTCGGTTCACCCCTCCACTTT. It codes for CASSVSGVGSPLHF.

This chain uses TRBV9 with TRBJ2-7; 8 nucleotides match TRBD1. CDR3 length: 14 amino acids. V trimming: 4 bases; J trimming: 6 bases; junction bases outside the gene matches: 9. CDR1 and CDR2 (germline): SGDLS, YYNGEE. The CDR3 here is CASSPRDRLGEQYF. As DNA, the CDR3 is TGTGCCAGCAGCCCCCGGGACAGGTTGGGCGAGCAGTACTTC.